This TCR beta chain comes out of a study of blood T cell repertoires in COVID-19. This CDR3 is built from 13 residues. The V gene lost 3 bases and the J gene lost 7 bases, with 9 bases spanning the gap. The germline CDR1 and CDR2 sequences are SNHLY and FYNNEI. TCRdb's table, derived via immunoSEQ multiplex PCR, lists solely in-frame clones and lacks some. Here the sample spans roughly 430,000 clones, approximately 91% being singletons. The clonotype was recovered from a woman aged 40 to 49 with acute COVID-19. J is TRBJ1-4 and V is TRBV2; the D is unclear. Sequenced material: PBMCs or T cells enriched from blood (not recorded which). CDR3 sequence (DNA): TGTGCCAGCAGTGATGAGCCGTTTGAAAAACTGTTTTTT. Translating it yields CASSDEPFEKLFF.